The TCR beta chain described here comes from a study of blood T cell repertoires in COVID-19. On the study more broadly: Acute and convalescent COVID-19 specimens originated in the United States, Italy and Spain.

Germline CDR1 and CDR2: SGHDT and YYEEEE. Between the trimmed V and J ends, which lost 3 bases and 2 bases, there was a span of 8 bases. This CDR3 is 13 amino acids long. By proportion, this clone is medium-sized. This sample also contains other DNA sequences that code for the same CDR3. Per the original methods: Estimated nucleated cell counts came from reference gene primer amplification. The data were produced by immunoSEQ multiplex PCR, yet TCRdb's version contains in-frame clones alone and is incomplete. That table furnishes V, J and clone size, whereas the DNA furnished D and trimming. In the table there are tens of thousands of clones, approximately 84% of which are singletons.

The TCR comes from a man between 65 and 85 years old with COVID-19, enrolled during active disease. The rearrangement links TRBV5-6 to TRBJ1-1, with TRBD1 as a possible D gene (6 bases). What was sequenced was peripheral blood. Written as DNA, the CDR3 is TGTGCCAGCAGCTGGGACACCAACACTGAAGCTTTCTTT. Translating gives CASSWDTNTEAFF.